Given below is one T cell receptor (beta chain) in context. Antigen unknown. The sample comes from a study of chemoradiotherapy in HPV16-positive cancers. Study-wide findings and caveats: Candidate HPV-specific clones and E7-related TCR motifs grew in tumor during treatment. In HPV16-positive patients, HPV-responsive T-cell expansion tracked better recurrence-free survival.

This table comes from immunoSEQ multiplex PCR, and its TCRdb copy is limited to in-frame clones, with some not included. The table records fewer than 40,000 clones, 88% of them present only once. V shed 4 bases and J shed 4 bases, with 13 bases lying between them. CDR3 length: 15 residues. The V gene's germline CDR1 is SNHLY and CDR2 FYNNEI. This TCR came from a human donor with HPV-associated anogenital cancer. Source: blood, taken from a patient who underwent chemoradiotherapy. The rearrangement links TRBV2 to TRBJ1-4, with D possibly being TRBD1 (6 bases). The chain's CDR3 is CASSVTGTINEKLFF. The CDR3 DNA follows: TGTGCCAGCAGTGTTACCGGGACAATTAATGAAAAACTGTTTTTT.